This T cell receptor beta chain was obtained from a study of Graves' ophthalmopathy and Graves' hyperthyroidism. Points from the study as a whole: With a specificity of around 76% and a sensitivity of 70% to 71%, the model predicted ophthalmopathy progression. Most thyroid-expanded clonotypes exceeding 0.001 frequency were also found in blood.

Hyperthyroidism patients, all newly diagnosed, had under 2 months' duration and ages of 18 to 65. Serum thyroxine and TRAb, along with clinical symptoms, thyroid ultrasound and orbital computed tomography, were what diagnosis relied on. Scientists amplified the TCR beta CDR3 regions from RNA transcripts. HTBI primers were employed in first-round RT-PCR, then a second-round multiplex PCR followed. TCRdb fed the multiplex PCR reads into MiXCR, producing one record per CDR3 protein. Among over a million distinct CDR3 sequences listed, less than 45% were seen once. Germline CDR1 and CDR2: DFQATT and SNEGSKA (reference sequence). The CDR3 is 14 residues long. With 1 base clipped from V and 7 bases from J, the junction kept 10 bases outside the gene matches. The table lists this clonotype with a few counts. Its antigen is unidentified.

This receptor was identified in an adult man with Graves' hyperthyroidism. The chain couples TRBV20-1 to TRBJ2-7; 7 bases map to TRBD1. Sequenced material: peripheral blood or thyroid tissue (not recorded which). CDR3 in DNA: TGCAGTGCTAGAGGCCGGACAGGCCTGGAAGAGCAGTACTTC. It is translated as CSARGRTGLEEQYF.